A selection of T cell receptor beta chains follows, all from one sample in a study of T cells after yellow fever vaccination. TCRdb fed the 5' RACE reads into MiXCR, producing one record per CDR3 protein. The repertoire includes some 220,000 distinct CDR3 sequences, 3.2% of them detected once, and roughly 3.2% sits in the top ten. The source was CD4+ T cells sorted from PBMCs, collected 10 days after the yellow fever booster vaccination. The origin of the receptors is a man aged 18 to 30 who received the YFV17D yellow fever vaccine. CDR3s include the opening cysteine and the closing phenylalanine or tryptophan. D genes are given only for firm matches. Size is omitted from some rows. Given values are once, few, many or a class for expanded clones.

v_gene,abundance,d_gene,j_gene,CDR3aa,CDR3nt
TRBV12-3/TRBV12-4,-,-,TRBJ2-3,CASVSIQDTDTQYF,TGTGCCAGCGTATCGATACAGGACACAGATACGCAGTATTTT
TRBV9,-,TRBD1,TRBJ2-5,CASSSMTGAETQYF,TGTGCCAGCAGCTCAATGACAGGGGCGGAGACCCAGTACTTC
TRBV5-1,-,TRBD1,TRBJ2-5,CASSRGAGQGGTETQYF,TGCGCCAGCAGCCGGGGAGCTGGACAGGGGGGAACGGAGACCCAGTACTTC
TRBV24-1,few,TRBD2,TRBJ2-3,CATSDPSGFTPDTQYF,TGTGCCACCAGTGATCCTAGCGGGTTCACCCCAGATACGCAGTATTTT
TRBV20-1,many,-,TRBJ1-1,CSARDMTSSTEAFF,TGCAGTGCTAGAGATATGACAAGTAGCACTGAAGCTTTCTTT
TRBV7-9,many,TRBD2,TRBJ2-7,CASSQGLAGIYEQYF,TGTGCCAGCAGCCAGGGACTAGCGGGGATCTACGAGCAGTACTTC
TRBV20-1,many,TRBD2,TRBJ2-2,CSARDRGGGNTGELFF,TGCAGTGCTAGAGACCGCGGGGGAGGGAACACCGGGGAGCTGTTTTTT
TRBV20-1,many,-,TRBJ1-4,CSARDSRGAYEKLFF,TGCAGTGCTAGAGATTCCAGGGGCGCGTATGAAAAACTGTTTTTT
TRBV6-6,many,TRBD1,TRBJ1-1,CASSYPVTGGSEAFF,TGTGCCAGCAGTTACCCCGTCACAGGGGGCAGTGAAGCTTTCTTT
TRBV5-7,few,-,TRBJ1-1,CASRPTRGSVDTEAFF,TGTGCCAGCAGACCTACCAGGGGTTCTGTGGACACTGAAGCTTTCTTT
TRBV4-1,-,-,TRBJ1-1,CASSQEIGQNTEAFF,TGCGCCAGCAGCCAAGAGATAGGACAGAACACTGAAGCTTTCTTT
TRBV6-5,-,-,TRBJ1-6,CASSGRSSPLHF,TGTGCCAGCAGCGGCAGGAGTTCACCCCTCCACTTT
TRBV11-2,many,-,TRBJ2-5,CASSLDLWRTQYF,TGTGCCAGCAGCTTAGATCTTTGGAGGACCCAGTACTTC
TRBV7-3,few,-,TRBJ1-3,CASSSWGTNSGNTIYF,TGTGCCAGCAGCTCGTGGGGCACTAACTCTGGAAACACCATATATTTT
TRBV3-1,many,-,TRBJ1-1,CASSQVGGRTEAFF,TGTGCCAGCAGCCAAGTCGGCGGGCGGACTGAAGCTTTCTTT
TRBV5-1,few,TRBD2,TRBJ2-7,CASSFSSGGPYEQYF,TGCGCCAGCAGCTTCTCTAGCGGGGGACCTTACGAGCAGTACTTC
TRBV12-3/TRBV12-4,-,-,TRBJ1-4,CASGFGKLFF,TGTGCCAGCGGGTTTGGAAAACTGTTTTTT
TRBV5-1,-,-,TRBJ2-1,CASREVPSMNEQFF,TGCGCCAGCAGAGAGGTCCCCTCGATGAATGAGCAGTTCTTC
TRBV5-6,many,-,TRBJ1-4,CASSLLQLSTNEKLFF,TGTGCCAGCAGCTTGTTGCAGCTATCAACTAATGAAAAACTGTTTTTT
TRBV12-3/TRBV12-4,many,-,TRBJ1-1,CASSAPALIGFF,TGTGCCAGCAGTGCCCCTGCACTCATCGGTTTCTTT
TRBV5-1,-,-,TRBJ2-7,CASSLDLQVSGLQYF,TGCGCCAGCAGCTTGGACCTCCAAGTCTCAGGGTTGCAGTACTTC
TRBV9,many,-,TRBJ1-1,CASSLKWNTEAFF,TGTGCCAGCAGCTTAAAATGGAACACTGAAGCTTTCTTT
TRBV7-2,many,-,TRBJ1-2,CASSLAPQAPYGYTF,TGTGCCAGCAGCTTAGCCCCACAGGCCCCCTATGGCTACACCTTC
TRBV4-1,many,-,TRBJ2-5,CASSQEVGGPGTQYF,TGCGCCAGCAGCCAAGAAGTTGGGGGGCCTGGGACCCAGTACTTC
TRBV2,many,-,TRBJ2-2,CASSESPTGELFF,TGTGCCAGCAGTGAAAGCCCCACCGGGGAGCTGTTTTTT
TRBV4-1,many,-,TRBJ1-1,CASSQIVQGVPEAFF,TGCGCCAGCAGCCAAATCGTACAGGGTGTACCTGAAGCTTTCTTT
TRBV7-2,many,-,TRBJ1-5,CASSLVGQKSNQPQHF,TGTGCCAGCAGCTTGGTTGGGCAAAAGAGTAATCAGCCCCAGCATTTT
TRBV5-1,many,TRBD2,TRBJ2-3,CASKGTGTSLDTQYF,TGCGCCAGCAAGGGCACCGGGACTAGCTTGGATACGCAGTATTTT
TRBV2,-,-,TRBJ1-6,CASRADGAPLHF,TGTGCCAGCAGAGCAGACGGGGCACCCCTCCACTTT
TRBV5-1,-,-,TRBJ1-2,CASSSTLNYGYTF,TGCGCCAGCAGCTCCACCCTTAACTATGGCTACACCTTC
TRBV3-1,-,-,TRBJ1-2,CASSQTSTSSYGYTF,TGTGCCAGCAGCCAAACGTCGACGTCTAGCTATGGCTACACCTTC
TRBV3-1,-,-,TRBJ1-2,CASSQESYTGGYTF,TGTGCCAGCAGCCAAGAATCTTACACTGGTGGCTACACCTTC
TRBV6-5,many,TRBD2,TRBJ2-7,CASSQTSGGLSYEQYF,TGTGCCAGCAGCCAAACTAGCGGGGGGCTCTCCTACGAGCAGTACTTC
TRBV5-1,few,-,TRBJ2-3,CASSSTASTDTQYF,TGCGCCAGCAGCTCGACAGCGAGCACAGATACGCAGTATTTT
TRBV28,few,-,TRBJ2-2,CASSFFSRTGELFF,TGTGCCAGCAGTTTCTTCTCCAGAACCGGGGAGCTGTTTTTT
TRBV19,few,TRBD1,TRBJ1-1,CASSRTDRGMNTEAFF,TGTGCCAGTAGCCGCACCGACAGGGGAATGAACACTGAAGCTTTCTTT
TRBV19,-,-,TRBJ2-2,CASSIQWNTGELFF,TGTGCCAGTAGTATACAATGGAACACCGGGGAGCTGTTTTTT
TRBV7-2,-,TRBD1,TRBJ1-5,CASSSGGAGQPQHF,TGTGCCAGCAGCTCAGGGGGCGCGGGGCAGCCCCAGCATTTT
TRBV7-9,many,-,TRBJ2-7,CASHRAGEQYF,TGTGCCAGCCACCGGGCCGGTGAGCAGTACTTC
TRBV7-2,-,TRBD1,TRBJ2-7,CASSQSRDRASYEQYF,TGTGCCAGCAGCCAGAGCCGGGACAGGGCTTCTTACGAGCAGTACTTC
TRBV6-5,-,-,TRBJ1-6,CASRRGRFLASNSPLHF,TGTGCCAGCAGGAGAGGACGGTTCCTGGCTTCTAATTCACCCCTCCACTTT
TRBV6-5,few,-,TRBJ2-5,CASSRDRLETQYF,TGTGCCAGCAGCCGCGACAGATTAGAGACCCAGTACTTC
TRBV20-1,-,TRBD1,TRBJ1-3,CSAPRDRGHTIYF,TGCAGCGCACCCCGGGACAGGGGTCACACCATATATTTT
TRBV7-2,few,TRBD1,TRBJ1-6,CASRVGTGLSPLHF,TGTGCCAGCAGAGTCGGGACAGGGTTATCACCCCTCCACTTT
TRBV18,many,TRBD2,TRBJ2-1,CASSPPVGGGAFNEQFF,TGTGCCAGCTCACCACCGGTCGGCGGGGGGGCCTTCAATGAGCAGTTCTTC
TRBV6-6,few,-,TRBJ2-7,CASSYSGVTYEQYF,TGTGCCAGCAGTTATTCGGGAGTCACCTACGAGCAGTACTTC
TRBV5-1,many,-,TRBJ1-1,CASSMTTMNTEAFF,TGCGCCAGCAGCATGACAACTATGAACACTGAAGCTTTCTTT
TRBV20-1,-,TRBD1,TRBJ1-2,CSARAGDRHGYTF,TGCAGTGCTAGAGCGGGGGACAGACATGGCTACACCTTC
TRBV7-2,-,TRBD2,TRBJ2-2,CASSYGLATGELFF,TGTGCCAGCAGCTACGGACTAGCCACCGGGGAGCTGTTTTTT
TRBV9,many,-,TRBJ2-4,CASSVDPGRHDLAKNIQYF,TGTGCCAGCAGCGTAGACCCGGGAAGACACGACCTAGCCAAAAACATTCAGTACTTC
TRBV10-3,many,-,TRBJ2-1,CAISDNQNNEQFF,TGTGCCATCAGTGACAACCAAAACAATGAGCAGTTCTTC
TRBV2,few,-,TRBJ2-7,CASSAWTGGSYEQYF,TGTGCCAGCAGTGCCTGGACTGGGGGCTCCTACGAGCAGTACTTC
TRBV20-1,many,TRBD1,TRBJ1-5,CSAVGTGNQPQHF,TGCAGTGCCGTGGGGACAGGTAATCAGCCCCAGCATTTT